The rows below give T cell receptor beta chains drawn from one sample of a study of T cell responses to AZD1222 COVID-19 vaccine. The method was immunoSEQ multiplex PCR; TCRdb's version includes in-frame clones alone and lacks a portion of them. The profile covers fewer than 150,000 clones, with over 75% appearing a single time and about 1.2% taken by the ten largest. This sample comprised peripheral blood, obtained on day 0 of AZD1222 vaccination. These receptors were collected from an adult in good health. The conserved cysteine and the conserved F or W are not part of the CDR3 here.

ASSYRGGAGDTQY | TRBJ2-3 | TRBV6-2/TRBV6-3
ASMGASYNEQF | TRBJ2-1 | TRBV9
ASSSQRTEYSGANVLT | TRBJ2-6 | TRBV27
ASSLTGYEQY | TRBJ2-7 | TRBV3-1/TRBV3-2
ASSLVLRDGRVRAEAF | TRBJ1-1 | TRBV11-2
ASSLEGRTEAF | TRBJ1-1 | TRBV7-9
ASSSPPGLAGVRGTGELF | TRBJ2-2 | TRBV21-1
ASSSGNNEQF | TRBJ2-1 | TRBV7-6
ASTRASPNEKLF | TRBJ1-4 | TRBV5-1
ASSTGALLSGANVLT | TRBJ2-6 | TRBV19
ASSQEGVLGYGYT | TRBJ1-2 | TRBV3-1/TRBV3-2
ASSLWTEGKLF | TRBJ1-4 | TRBV7-8
ATSRGFGGGDQETQY | TRBJ2-5 | TRBV10-1
ASSRQPLRETQY | TRBJ2-5 | TRBV19
ASSLGVSGNTIY | TRBJ1-3 | TRBV18
ASSLLGEGQPQH | TRBJ1-5 | TRBV27
ASSGPWSARYGYT | TRBJ1-2 | TRBV5-1
TVRGANEKLF | TRBJ1-4 | TRBV29-1
ACDNPRLAKNIQY | TRBJ2-4 | TRBV6-5
SARKNTEAF | TRBJ1-1 | TRBV20-1
ASMSGFERANVLT | TRBJ2-6 | TRBV19
ASSHATPGQFYGYT | TRBJ1-2 | TRBV14
ASSLGAGADNQPQH | TRBJ1-5 | TRBV7-9
ASSLVDDGSYEQY | TRBJ2-7 | TRBV7-6
ASSDGFYGYT | TRBJ1-2 | TRBV19
ASSLPGQHKYEQY | TRBJ2-7 | TRBV7-8
ASSFQGSNEKLF | TRBJ1-4 | TRBV7-2
ASSLTGEVSEQY | TRBJ2-7 | TRBV27
ASSLTPNEQF | TRBJ2-1 | TRBV27
ASSLLAGGSYEQY | TRBJ2-7 | TRBV7-7
ASSYDWGSYEQY | TRBJ2-7 | TRBV6-5
ASSQTRSWTEETQY | TRBJ2-5 | TRBV4-3
ASSPAPGEVYEQY | TRBJ2-7 | TRBV7-6
ASSLGSASWNSPLH | TRBJ1-6 | TRBV5-1
ASSLNRDYEQY | TRBJ2-7 | TRBV27
ASREGQGSDTQY | TRBJ2-3 | TRBV2
ASSHATGQGDVPNEKLF | TRBJ1-4 | TRBV4-2
ASSRILEDPKY | TRBJ2-5 | TRBV7-7
ASNPGQGSAGELF | TRBJ2-2 | TRBV6-4
ASSPGTGRDNEQF | TRBJ2-1 | TRBV19
ASSWTGGETLTDGYT | TRBJ1-2 | TRBV5-1
ASSGTGPYEQY | TRBJ2-7 | TRBV5-1
AWTTSGGAGELF | TRBJ2-2 | TRBV30
ASSRPGLVLGELF | TRBJ2-2 | TRBV14
ASSQELAYEQY | TRBJ2-7 | TRBV4-1
ASSPAVGTRDEQF | TRBJ2-1 | TRBV5-1
ATTAAGGNTDTQY | TRBJ2-3 | TRBV4-1
SATQGETQY | TRBJ2-5 | TRBV20-1
ASSFGLNTEAF | TRBJ1-1 | TRBV12-3/TRBV12-4
SGGQLNTEAF | TRBJ1-1 | TRBV29-1
ASSFGGEKLF | TRBJ1-4 | TRBV7-9
ASRVRQGVPF | TRBJ2-1 | TRBV7-2
ATRGHLNYGYT | TRBJ1-2 | TRBV12-3/TRBV12-4
ASSPNGGGLGYGYT | TRBJ1-2 | TRBV27
ASSQSGTRGGGFYYGYT | TRBJ1-2 | TRBV23-1